Below, 24 T cell receptor beta chains from the same sample are listed, as sequenced in a study of cytomegalovirus exposure and HLA in healthy donors. The primer mix had 60 Vbeta and 13 Jbeta primers. Method: immunoSEQ multiplex PCR; TCRdb's copy keeps in-frame clones and lacks some. The sample lists 130,000 or so clones; approximately 80% were seen once. The specimen was PBMCs. The receptors originated from a woman in her fifties or sixties in good health and CMV-seronegative.

This chain connects TRBV5-4 to TRBJ2-7; TRBD1 matches at 10 bases. CDR1 and CDR2 (germline): SGHNT, YYREEE (reference sequence). The V gene end was trimmed by 4 bases and the J gene end by 3 bases; junction bases not matched to a gene: 10. The CDR3 is 16 amino acids. Here the CDR3 DNA reads TGTGCCAGCAGCCCAGGGATGGGACAGGGGCGCTACGAGCAGTACTTC. Translation: CASSPGMGQGRYEQYF.

V and J are TRBV19 and TRBJ2-3; the D gene is possibly TRBD1 (6 bases). V was shortened by 3 bases and J by 5 bases, with 15 bases between the two germline ends. Germline CDR1 is LNHDA and CDR2 is SQIVND (reference sequence). This CDR3 has 15 residues. This CDR3 is CASSMGAYHKDTQYF. CDR3 sequence (DNA): TGTGCCAGTAGTATGGGGGCTTATCATAAAGATACGCAGTATTTT.

This rearrangement joins TRBV7-8 to TRBJ2-3, with 8 bases identical to TRBD1. CDR1 is SGHVS, CDR2 FQNEAQ, per germline. After removal of 0 bases from V and 5 bases from J, the junction contained 4 bases not matched to a gene. This CDR3 has 15 residues. CDR3 nucleotides: TGTGCCAGCAGCTTAGCGGGACAGGACATAGATACGCAGTATTTT. This encodes CASSLAGQDIDTQYF.

The chain links TRBV11-2 to TRBJ2-3; TRBD1 agrees at 8 bases. The germline CDR1 and CDR2 sequences are SGHAT and FQNNGV. V lost 3 bases to trimming and J lost 2 bases; unmatched junction nucleotides: 4. There are 15 residues in the CDR3. The CDR3 coding sequence is TGTGCCAGCAGCTTTACAGGGGGTTCCACAGATACGCAGTATTTT. Its protein is CASSFTGGSTDTQYF.

The chain combines TRBV9 with TRBJ2-2; TRBD1 matches 8 bases. CDR3 length equals 17 residues. Germline loops: CDR1 SGDLS, CDR2 YYNGEE. The junction had 12 bases not matched to a gene; V was cut back by 4 bases and J by 4 bases. CDR3 residues: CASSLLAGGIRTGELFF. Here the CDR3 DNA reads TGTGCCAGCAGCTTACTCGCAGGGGGCATTCGCACCGGGGAGCTGTTTTTT.

The chain has TRBV19 and TRBJ1-2, with D hard to call. Germline CDR1 reads LNHDA; CDR2 reads SQIVND (reference sequence). This CDR3 comprises 15 residues. V was shortened by 7 bases and J by 4 bases, with 19 bases between the two germline ends. The DNA of the CDR3 is TGTGCCAGTAACCAACCGCCGGGTCGAAGCTATGGCTACACCTTC. Amino acid sequence: CASNQPPGRSYGYTF. The whole variable domain, remainder taken from reference TRBV19 and TRBJ1-2, is DGGITQSPKYLFRKEGQNVTLSCEQNLNHDAMYWYRQDPGQGLRLIYYSQIVNDFQKGDIAEGYSVSREKKESFPLTVTSAQKNPTAFYLCASNQPPGRSYGYTFGSGTRLTVV.

The chain couples TRBV28 to TRBJ1-5; 7 bases agree with TRBD1. CDR3 length equals 15 residues. Looked up from germline, CDR1 is MDHEN and CDR2 is SYDVKM. Unmatched junction bases numbered 10, after V lost 6 bases and J lost 5 bases. The CDR3 loop reads CASSRAGTAHQPQHF. In DNA, the CDR3 is TGTGCCAGCAGCCGGGCCGGGACAGCTCATCAGCCCCAGCATTTT.

This rearrangement joins TRBV18 to TRBJ2-5, with a tentative D call TRBD2 (5 bases). V was cut by 0 bases and J by 0 bases, with 11 bases left in between. There are 16 residues in the CDR3. CDR1 is KGHSH and CDR2 is LQKENI in the germline V gene. The CDR3 bases are TGTGCCAGCTCACCACCTAGCGTCGGGTACCAAGAGACCCAGTACTTC. This encodes CASSPPSVGYQETQYF.

The chain is built from TRBV7-3 and TRBJ2-2, with TRBD1 matching over 8 bases. The V and J ends lost 5 bases and 1 base, in that order; junction bases with no gene match: 9. The CDR3 length is 17 residues. Germline assignment: CDR1 SGHTA and CDR2 FQGTGA. The CDR3: CASSPQGGRGNTGELFF. CDR3 coding DNA: TGTGCCAGCAGCCCACAGGGGGGCCGGGGGAACACCGGGGAGCTGTTTTTT. Full variable domain (remainder filled in from reference TRBV7-3 and TRBJ2-2): GAGVSQTPSNKVTEKGKYVELRCDPISGHTALYWYRQSLGQGPEFLIYFQGTGAADDSGLPNDRFFAVRPEGSVSTLKIQRTERGDSAVYLCASSPQGGRGNTGELFFGEGSRLTVL.

The rearrangement links TRBV5-4 to TRBJ1-4, with D tentatively TRBD1 (6 bases). The CDR3 runs to 17 residues. Trimming took 4 bases from V and 0 from J, leaving 16 bases between them. The V gene's germline CDR1 is SGHNT and CDR2 YYREEE (reference sequence). The CDR3 nucleotides are TGTGCCAGCAGCCAGAAGACAGGAACTGCAACTAATGAAAAACTGTTTTTT. The encoded protein is CASSQKTGTATNEKLFF.

V gene TRBV2 combines with J gene TRBJ2-7; 11 nucleotides line up with TRBD1. The CDR3 has 15 residues. Germline-derived CDR1 and CDR2 are SNHLY and FYNNEI. The J segment lost 7 bases and the V segment lost 4 bases, leaving 9 bases of the junction unmatched. The CDR3 DNA sequence: TGTGCCAGCAGTGGCCGGGACAGGGGGTTGAGGGAGCAGTACTTC. It translates to CASSGRDRGLREQYF.

This clone showed up just once. Written as DNA, the CDR3 is TGTGCCAGCAGCTTGGAGCGGGACAATGAGCAGTTCTTC. Translation: CASSLERDNEQFF. V and J are TRBV7-3 and TRBJ2-1; D possibly corresponds to TRBD2 (6 bases). The ends were cut back, 3 bases at V and 5 bases at J, with 8 bases in the middle. CDR1 is SGHTA, CDR2 FQGTGA, per germline. The CDR3 length is 13 residues.

Worth noting for this clone: The junction shows a germline mismatch at one end, possibly a read error. The chain is built from TRBV2 and TRBJ1-2; D remains unclear. CDR3 length: 16 amino acids. Per germline, CDR1 SNHLY and CDR2 FYNNEI. This chain's CDR3 is CASSEGPTSGDYDYTF. DNA for the CDR3: TGTGCCAGCAGTGAAGGACCGACAAGTGGTGACTATGACTACACCTTC.

The CDR3: CASSTSRRQAMNTEAFF. For the CDR3, the DNA is TGTGCCAGCAGCACATCGAGAAGACAGGCAATGAACACTGAAGCTTTCTTT. The chain links TRBV21-1 to TRBJ1-1; the table's D gene call, TRBD1, was not cross checked with the DNA. TRBV21-1 counts as a pseudogene. The CDR3 sequence is 17 residues long.

V and J are TRBV29-1 and TRBJ2-1; D uncertain. Germline V CDR1 and CDR2: SQVTM, ANQGSEA. V dropped 4 bases and J dropped 3 bases, with 10 bases sitting between them. This CDR3 comprises 13 residues. CDR3 bases: TGCAGCGTTGGAGGCTTGGGCTACAATGAGCAGTTCTTC. Translated: CSVGGLGYNEQFF.

The chain employs TRBV4-2 and TRBJ2-7; TRBD1 might be the D (6 bases). The ends were cut back, 0 bases at V and 0 bases at J, with 9 bases in the middle. This CDR3 region has 15 residues. CDR1 is LGHNA and CDR2 is YNFKEQ in the germline V gene. CDR3 loop: CASSQEQGPSYEQYF. For the CDR3, the DNA is TGTGCCAGCAGCCAAGAACAGGGTCCCTCCTACGAGCAGTACTTC.

This rearrangement joins TRBV6-6 to TRBJ2-3; 7 positions agree with TRBD2. The J segment lost 6 bases and the V segment lost 2 bases, leaving 5 bases of the junction unmatched. CDR1 MNHNY and CDR2 SVGAGI come from the germline V gene (reference sequence). The CDR3 consists of 14 residues. CDR3 in DNA: TGTGCCAGCAGTTACCGGCGGGAGTCGGATACGCAGTATTTT. This gives the protein CASSYRRESDTQYF.

V is TRBV5-1 and J is TRBJ2-5, with 10 bases aligning to TRBD2. Germline CDR1 SGHRS, CDR2 YFSETQ. J was trimmed by 4 bases and V by 0 bases; bases with no gene match: 6. The CDR3 loop spans 16 amino acids. CDR3 coding DNA: TGCGCCAGCAGCTTGGCCGGTCTAGCGGGAGCAGAGACCCAGTACTTC. This translates into CASSLAGLAGAETQYF.

V is TRBV6-1 and J is TRBJ1-1; D remains ambiguous. The CDR3 has 13 residues. V was clipped by 7 bases and J by 4 bases, with 13 bases between them. Germline values: CDR1 MNHNS, CDR2 SASEGT. CDR3 DNA sequence: TGTGCCAGCATAAAGGGTGGGAGCACTGAAGCTTTCTTT. The encoded protein is CASIKGGSTEAFF.

This sequence joins TRBV11-2 and TRBJ2-5; D is ambiguous. The ends were cut back, 5 bases at V and 7 bases at J, with 11 bases in the middle. CDR3 length: 12 residues. CDR1 is SGHAT, CDR2 FQNNGV, per germline. CDR3 region: CASSPDLWTQYF. The CDR3 DNA reads as TGTGCCAGCAGCCCCGACTTATGGACCCAGTACTTC.

The chain joins TRBV2 to TRBJ2-3, with D unclear. The CDR3 contains 16 residues. Trimming stripped 3 bases from V and 0 bases from J, with 13 bases between. Germline V lookup: CDR1 SNHLY, CDR2 FYNNEI. This CDR3 is CASSDGVRRSTDTQYF. The CDR3, as DNA: TGTGCCAGCAGTGATGGTGTGCGGAGAAGCACAGATACGCAGTATTTT.

J is TRBJ1-1 and V is TRBV6-6; D is possibly TRBD1 (6 bases). The CDR3 spans 14 residues. CDR1 MNHNY and CDR2 SVGAGI come from the germline V gene (reference sequence). The ends were cut back, 11 bases at V and 4 bases at J, with 20 bases in the middle. The CDR3 sequence: CAGREQGRGTEAFF. As DNA, the CDR3 is TGTGCCGGAAGAGAACAGGGAAGGGGCACTGAAGCTTTCTTT.

J is TRBJ2-1 and V is TRBV5-8; D uncertain. CDR3 length: 15 residues. Trimming cost V 0 bases and J 6 bases, with 13 bases left between them. Germline-derived CDR1 and CDR2 are SGHTS and YDEGEE. CDR3 protein: CASSLAGVSVNEQFF. CDR3 nucleotide sequence: TGTGCCAGCAGCTTGGCTGGAGTATCGGTCAATGAGCAGTTCTTC. Full variable domain (remainder filled in from reference TRBV5-8 and TRBJ2-1): EAGVTQSPTHLIKTRGQQATLRCSPISGHTSVYWYQQALGLGLQFLLWYDEGEERNRGNFPPRFSGRQFPNYSSELNVNALELEDSALYLCASSLAGVSVNEQFFGPGTRLTVL.

The chain links TRBV7-9 to TRBJ2-1, with a tentative D call TRBD1 (6 bases). The V and J ends lost 4 bases and 0 bases respectively, with 10 bases between them. CDR3 length equals 15 residues. The V gene's germline CDR1 is SEHNR and CDR2 FQNEAQ (reference sequence). The CDR3 loop reads CASSSDRNSYNEQFF. As DNA, the CDR3 is TGTGCCAGCAGCTCTGACAGGAACTCCTACAATGAGCAGTTCTTC. The entire variable domain, with the rest obtained from reference TRBV7-9 and TRBJ2-1, is as follows: DTGVSQNPRHKITKRGQNVTFRCDPISEHNRLYWYRQTLGQGPEFLTYFQNEAQLEKSRLLSDRFSAERPKGSFSTLEIQRTEQGDSAMYLCASSSDRNSYNEQFFGPGTRLTVL.